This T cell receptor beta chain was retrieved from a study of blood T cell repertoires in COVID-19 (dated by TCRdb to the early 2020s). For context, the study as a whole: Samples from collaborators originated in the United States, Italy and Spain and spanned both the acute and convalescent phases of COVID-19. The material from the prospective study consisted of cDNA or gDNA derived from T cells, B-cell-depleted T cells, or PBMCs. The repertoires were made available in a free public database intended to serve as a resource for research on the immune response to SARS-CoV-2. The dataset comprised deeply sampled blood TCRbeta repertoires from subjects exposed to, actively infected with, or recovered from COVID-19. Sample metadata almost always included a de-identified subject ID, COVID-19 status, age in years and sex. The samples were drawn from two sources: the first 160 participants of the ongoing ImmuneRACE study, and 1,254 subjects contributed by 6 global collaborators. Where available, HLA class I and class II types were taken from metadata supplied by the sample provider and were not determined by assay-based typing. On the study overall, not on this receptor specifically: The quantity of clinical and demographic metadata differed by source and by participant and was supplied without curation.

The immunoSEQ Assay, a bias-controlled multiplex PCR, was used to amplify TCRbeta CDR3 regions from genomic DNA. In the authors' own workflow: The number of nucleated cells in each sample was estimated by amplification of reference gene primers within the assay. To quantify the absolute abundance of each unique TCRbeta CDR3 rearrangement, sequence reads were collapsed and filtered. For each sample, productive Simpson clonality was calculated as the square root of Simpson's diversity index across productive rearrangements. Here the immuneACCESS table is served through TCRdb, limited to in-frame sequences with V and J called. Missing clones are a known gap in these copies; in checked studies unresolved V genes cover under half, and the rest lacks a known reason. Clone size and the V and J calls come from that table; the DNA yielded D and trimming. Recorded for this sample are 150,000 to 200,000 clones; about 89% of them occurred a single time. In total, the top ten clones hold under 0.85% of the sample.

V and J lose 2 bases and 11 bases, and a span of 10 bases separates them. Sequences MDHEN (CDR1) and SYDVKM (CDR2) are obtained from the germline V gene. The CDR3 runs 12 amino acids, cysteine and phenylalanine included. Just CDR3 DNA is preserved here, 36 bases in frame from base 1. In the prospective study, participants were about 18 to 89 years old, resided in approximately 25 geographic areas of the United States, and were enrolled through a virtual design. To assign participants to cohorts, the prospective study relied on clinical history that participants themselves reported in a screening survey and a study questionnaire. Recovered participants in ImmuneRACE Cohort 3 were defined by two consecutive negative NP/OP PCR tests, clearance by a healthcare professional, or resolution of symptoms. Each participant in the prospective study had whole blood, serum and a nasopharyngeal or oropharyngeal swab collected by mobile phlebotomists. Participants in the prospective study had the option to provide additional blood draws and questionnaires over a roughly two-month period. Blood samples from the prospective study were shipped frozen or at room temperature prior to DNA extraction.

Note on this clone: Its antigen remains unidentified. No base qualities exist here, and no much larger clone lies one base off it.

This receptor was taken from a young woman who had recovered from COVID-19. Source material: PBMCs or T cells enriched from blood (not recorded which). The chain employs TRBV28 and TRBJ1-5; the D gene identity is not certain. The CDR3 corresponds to CASSLLARAQHF. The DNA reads TGTGCCAGCAGTTTACTTGCCCGGGCCCAGCATTTT.